The TCR beta chain described here comes from a study of PD-1 blockade in classical Hodgkin lymphoma. There was relapse after autologous stem cell transplantation in every patient, and there was variation in brentuximab vedotin exposure. Points on this clone: A read error may produce the germline difference seen at one junction end.

This CDR3 is 16 amino acids long. The V gene's germline CDR1 is MNHNY and CDR2 SVGAGI (reference sequence). Repertoires were generated with immunoSEQ multiplex PCR, while TCRdb's copy carries only in-frame clones and drops some. The sample gives some 16,000 clones, over 80% of which show up once; 30% to 40% is in the top ten. The sequence was collected from a human donor with classical Hodgkin lymphoma. Sequenced material: peripheral blood mononuclear cells (PBMCs), taken before the second cycle of nivolumab. The chain has TRBV6-6 and TRBJ2-4; TRBD1 matches at 9 bases. The CDR3 spells CVSSFRQGVAKNIQYF. DNA for the CDR3: TGTGTCAGCAGTTTCCGACAGGGGGTAGCCAAAAACATTCAGTACTTC.